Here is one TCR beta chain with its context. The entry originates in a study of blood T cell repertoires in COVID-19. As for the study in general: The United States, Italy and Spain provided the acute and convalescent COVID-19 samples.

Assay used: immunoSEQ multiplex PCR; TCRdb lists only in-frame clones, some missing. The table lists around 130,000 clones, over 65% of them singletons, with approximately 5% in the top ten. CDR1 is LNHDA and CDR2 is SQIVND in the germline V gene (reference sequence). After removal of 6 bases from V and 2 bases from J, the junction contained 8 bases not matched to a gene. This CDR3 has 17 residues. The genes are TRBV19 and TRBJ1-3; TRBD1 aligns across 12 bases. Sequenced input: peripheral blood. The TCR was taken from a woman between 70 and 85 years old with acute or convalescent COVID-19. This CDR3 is CASREPGQGATGNTIYF. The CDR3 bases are TGTGCCAGTAGAGAACCGGGACAGGGGGCGACTGGAAACACCATATATTTT.